This TCR beta chain appears in the sequencing data of a study of T cells after somatic rescue of genetic block. The CDR3 loop spans 14 amino acids. V was shortened by 5 bases and J by 3 bases, with 13 bases between the two germline ends. Germline lookup yields CDR1 MDHEN and CDR2 SYDVKM. TCRdb's table, derived via immunoSEQ multiplex PCR, lists solely in-frame clones and lacks some. The table has over 95,000 clones, 75% to 95% seen once. This receptor was obtained from a woman under 30. The chain has TRBV28 and TRBJ1-1; tentative D call: TRBD1 (5 bases). Specimen: peripheral blood mononuclear cells (PBMCs). The CDR3 DNA reads TGTGCCAGCAGTGGCGTGGTGGGGGACACTGAAGCTTTCTTT. Its translation is CASSGVVGDTEAFF.